Sequencing of this T cell receptor beta chain was carried out in a study of blood T cells in healthy people across ages. In its sample, this clonotype was seen a few times. Sample-barcoded 5' priming and a J-beta primer mix drove a second PCR of 7 to 11 cycles. TCRdb called the 5' RACE reads again in MiXCR, with one record for every CDR3 protein. The sample includes some 1.5 million distinct CDR3 sequences, approximately 28% of them seen just once. V shed 4 bases and J shed 2 bases, with 13 bases lying between them. Germline lookup yields CDR1 SGHRS and CDR2 YFSETQ. The length of the CDR3 is 14 residues.

This TCR was sampled from a woman aged 25 to 39 in good health. This chain joins TRBV5-1 and TRBJ2-7; the D gene is possibly TRBD1 (5 bases). Material for sequencing was blood. CDR3 loop: CASSGPGHAYEQYF. The CDR3 nucleotides read TGCGCCAGCAGCGGGCCAGGGCACGCCTACGAGCAGTACTTC.